The 7 T cell receptor beta chains given below trace back to one sample, sequenced in a study of Ad26.COV2.S vaccination and SARS-CoV-2 variants. Measured with immunoSEQ multiplex PCR; TCRdb has only the in-frame clones, and not every one. The sample contains more than 300,000 clones, roughly 80% of which appear only once. Sample treatment: 15 to 20 received Ad26.COV2.S at low or high dose, single or two shots; roughly 5 received placebo; per-sample allocation not given. Material that was analyzed had been drawn on day 63 after the first vaccine or placebo injection. The sequencing here drew on peripheral blood, taken in a trial of Ad26.COV2.S vaccine versus placebo. Receptors were obtained from a person aged 18-60 years who received the Ad26.COV2.S COVID-19 vaccine or a placebo.

V gene TRBV27 combines with J gene TRBJ1-4, with D possibly matching TRBD1 (6 bases). This CDR3 is built from 15 residues. Per germline, CDR1 MNHEY and CDR2 SMNVEV (reference sequence). Trimming left V 5 bases short and J 7 bases short, with 17 bases between. For the CDR3, the DNA is TGTGCCAGCAGTCCCCACAGGGCCTGGGGTGAAAAACTGTTTTTT. Amino acid sequence: CASSPHRAWGEKLFF.

The chain joins TRBV10-3 to TRBJ1-1, with D possibly TRBD1 on 5 matching bases. The CDR3 is 14 residues long. Per germline, CDR1 ENHRY and CDR2 SYGVKD. V was pared by 6 bases and J by 2 bases, with 13 bases between. DNA for the CDR3: TGTGCCATCAGGACCGGGACGGCTAACACTGAAGCTTTCTTT. This sequence encodes CAIRTGTANTEAFF.

The V call is TRBV7-8, the J call TRBJ1-2; 7 bases agree with TRBD1. There are 15 residues in the CDR3. Germline V gene data show CDR1 as SGHVS and CDR2 as FQNEAQ. The trim removed 3 bases at V and 0 bases at J, leaving 4 bases unmatched. In DNA form, the CDR3 reads TGTGCCAGCAGCTTCCGGGACAGCACTAACTATGGCTACACCTTC. It encodes CASSFRDSTNYGYTF.

J is TRBJ2-5 and V is TRBV5-4; a possible D gene is TRBD1 (6 bases). V dropped 4 bases and J dropped 5 bases, with 12 bases sitting between them. The germline V gene encodes CDR1 SGHNT and CDR2 YYREEE (reference sequence). This CDR3 has 13 amino acids. CDR3 protein: CASSQTGVETQYF. The CDR3 bases are TGTGCCAGCAGCCAGACAGGCGTCGAGACCCAGTACTTC.

A single count supports this clone. The chain has TRBV6-1 and TRBJ1-3; D is perhaps TRBD1 (5 bases). Trimming left V 4 bases short and J 0 bases short, with 13 bases between. The CDR3 has 16 residues. Germline V gene lookup returns CDR1 MNHNS and CDR2 SASEGT. The CDR3 protein is CASSVVRALSGNTIYF. The CDR3 DNA sequence: TGTGCCAGCAGTGTTGTCAGGGCCCTCTCTGGAAACACCATATATTTT.

This clone was observed a few times. The gene calls are TRBV2 and TRBJ1-6, with D possibly TRBD1 on 6 matching bases. Trimming took off 6 bases at V and 7 bases at J, with 13 bases between the two ends. The CDR3 is 14 amino acids. CDR1 SNHLY and CDR2 FYNNEI come from the germline V gene. The chain's CDR3 is CASRQGRNNSPLHF. The CDR3, as DNA: TGTGCCAGCAGACAGGGACGGAACAATTCACCCCTCCACTTT.

The chain employs TRBV10-3 and TRBJ2-3; 16 positions match TRBD2. Germline assignment: CDR1 ENHRY and CDR2 SYGVKD. V was pared by 5 bases and J by 5 bases, with 4 bases of the junction left unmatched. This CDR3 is built from 16 residues. CDR3 nucleotides: TGTGCCATCAGTCCGGGACTAGCGGGGGGGCAAGATACGCAGTATTTT. It is translated as CAISPGLAGGQDTQYF.